The 2 T cell receptor beta chains presented below share a single source sample, sequenced in a study of technical replicates of blood from several donors. Clones were read by immunoSEQ multiplex PCR, and TCRdb kept only the in-frame ones, dropping some. The sample shows over 50,000 clones, around 87% of them seen only once. Material for sequencing was PBMCs. All receptors derive from a human donor in good health. Some clones in this sample may be carry-over from other donors' samples.

This clone has a handful of counts. This chain joins TRBV7-2 and TRBJ1-5, with D hard to call. This CDR3 comprises 15 residues. Germline V CDR1 and CDR2: SGHTA, FQGNSA. The V and J ends lost 7 bases and 6 bases respectively, with 19 bases between them. The CDR3 coding sequence is TGTGCCAGCACCCCCTCCATGGAGGAGGGTCAGCCCCAGCATTTT. Translation: CASTPSMEEGQPQHF.

The V and J genes are TRBV4-3 and TRBJ1-2, with D maybe TRBD1 (6 bases). Per the germline V gene, CDR1 is LGHNA and CDR2 is YSLEER. The CDR3 has 17 amino acids. The V gene lost 0 bases and the J gene lost 8 bases, with 22 bases spanning the gap. In DNA, the CDR3 is TGCGCCAGCAGCCAAGATGGGAGGGGGGATTCTTTCGGGGGCTACACCTTC. Translated: CASSQDGRGDSFGGYTF.